The 30 T cell receptor beta chains presented below share a single source sample, sequenced in a study of CD8 T cells in ankylosing spondylitis (dated by TCRdb to 2017 to 2019). Study-level results and caveats: A TCR beta motif made up of seven or eight highly homologous amino acid variants appeared to be characteristic of blood from ankylosing spondylitis patients.

Library prep was done by 5' RACE. The reads were generated on an Illumina HiSeq 2500. The raw public data were reprocessed by TCRdb itself: fastp quality trimming at Q25, MiXCR clonotype calling, in-frame beta chains only. Identical CDR3 proteins give one entry, which carries the most common genes and DNA. Here the sample has a few hundred thousand distinct CDR3 sequences; roughly 6.6% occur a single time. The top ten constitute 14% of the sample. Their antigens remain unidentified. Sequences were obtained from blood, either unsorted or a sorted T cell fraction (not recorded which). The receptors were sampled from a male donor with ankylosing spondylitis.

This clonotype was observed many times. The chain uses TRBV11-2 and TRBJ2-5, with a tentative D call TRBD1 (7 bases). Trimming took 3 bases from V and 4 from J, leaving 12 bases between them. Germline CDR1 and CDR2: SGHAT and FQNNGV. This CDR3 region has 14 residues. CDR3 DNA: TGTGCCAGCAGCTTCCCAGGGGGAGGAGAGACCCAGTACTTC. Translation: CASSFPGGGETQYF.

This clonotype was counted many times. V is TRBV29-1 and J is TRBJ1-1; D is unresolved. Trimming left V 6 bases short and J 11 bases short, with 10 bases between. This CDR3 comprises 9 residues. The germline CDR1 and CDR2 sequences are SQVTM and ANQGSEA. The CDR3 DNA follows: TGCAGCGTGGGATTGGGGGCTTTCTTT. Translating it yields CSVGLGAFF.

This clonotype turned up a few times. The chain has TRBV2 and TRBJ2-1, with D unclear. This CDR3 is 15 amino acids long. Germline V gene lookup returns CDR1 SNHLY and CDR2 FYNNEI. V was pared by 5 bases and J by 3 bases, with 14 bases between. In DNA form, the CDR3 reads TGTGCCAGCAGTTCCGGTTCCGCGGACTACAATGAGCAGTTCTTC. It specifies CASSSGSADYNEQFF.

This clonotype was detected many times. The chain links TRBV12-3 or TRBV12-4 to TRBJ1-5; D is undetermined. V lost 5 bases and J lost 4, with 6 bases in between. The CDR3 length is 12 residues. Here the CDR3 reads CASSVGNQPQHF. CDR3 nucleotides: TGTGCCAGCAGTGTAGGTAATCAGCCCCAGCATTTT.

This clonotype was seen a handful of times. The chain employs TRBV14 and TRBJ1-1; 7 bases agree with TRBD1. Germline V gene sequence: CDR1 SGHDN, CDR2 FVKESK. The V gene end was trimmed by 2 bases and the J gene end by 5 bases; junction bases not matched to a gene: 8. CDR3 size: 15 residues. Here the CDR3 DNA reads TGTGCCAGCAGCCAACGGAACAGGGGTGGGACTGAAGCTTTCTTT. This codes for CASSQRNRGGTEAFF.

Many counts were recorded for this clonotype. The CDR3 bases are TGCAGTGCCCCCCCCCGAAACTTGAACACTGAAGCTTTCTTT. Its translation is CSAPPRNLNTEAFF. The gene calls are TRBV20-1 and TRBJ1-1, with D hard to call. The germline V and J ends were trimmed by 6 bases and 0 bases, with 14 bases remaining between them. The CDR3 is 14 amino acids. Germline CDR1 DFQATT, CDR2 SNEGSKA (reference sequence).

In DNA form, the CDR3 reads TGCGCCAGCAGCTTGGGGGCTAGCACCTACGAGCAGTACTTC. This gives the protein CASSLGASTYEQYF. This sequence joins TRBV5-1 and TRBJ2-7; possibly TRBD2 for D (5 bases). Per the germline V gene, CDR1 is SGHRS and CDR2 is YFSETQ. The CDR3 extends over 14 amino acids. V lost 0 bases and J lost 2, with 9 bases in between.

This clonotype was counted at least ten times. V is TRBV6-2 or TRBV6-3 and J is TRBJ2-3; D not certain. The CDR3 extends over 13 amino acids. In germline, CDR1 is MNHEY, CDR2 SVGEGT. The V and J ends lost 0 bases and 6 bases respectively, with 7 bases between them. DNA of the CDR3: TGTGCCAGCAGTTACTCGAGTCGGGATACGCAGTATTTT. Amino acids: CASSYSSRDTQYF.

This clonotype has just a few counts. The V call is TRBV11-2, the J call TRBJ2-5, with 9 bases identical to TRBD2. Looked up from germline, CDR1 is SGHAT and CDR2 is FQNNGV. V trimming: 6 bases; J trimming: 5 bases; junction bases outside the gene matches: 7. The CDR3 is 14 residues long. The CDR3 region is CASRYRLAEETQYF. The CDR3 DNA reads TGTGCCAGCAGATACAGACTAGCGGAGGAGACCCAGTACTTC.

There are a few counts of this clonotype. This chain joins TRBV11-2 and TRBJ2-7; 14 nucleotides agree with TRBD2. The V gene's germline CDR1 is SGHAT and CDR2 FQNNGV. J gave up 4 bases and V 5 bases, and 1 base lay outside the gene matches. The length of the CDR3 is 14 residues. CDR3: CASSRLAGGYEQYF. For the CDR3, the DNA is TGTGCCAGCAGCAGACTAGCGGGAGGGTACGAGCAGTACTTC. Drawing the rest from reference TRBV11-2 and TRBJ2-7, the complete variable domain is EAGVAQSPRYKIIEKRQSVAFWCNPISGHATLYWYQQILGQGPKLLIQFQNNGVVDDSQLPKDRFSAERLKGVDSTLKIQPAKLEDSAVYLCASSRLAGGYEQYFGPGTRLTVT.

This clonotype was seen only a few times. This chain uses TRBV27 with TRBJ2-7; tentative D call: TRBD1 (6 bases). Trimming removed 2 bases at V and 2 bases at J, with 10 bases between. Per the germline V gene, CDR1 is MNHEY and CDR2 is SMNVEV (reference sequence). The CDR3 is 14 residues long. The chain's CDR3 is CASSLGDNTYEQYF. The CDR3 nucleotides are TGTGCCAGCAGTTTAGGGGACAACACCTACGAGCAGTACTTC.

This clonotype was counted at least ten times. The V gene is TRBV27, the J gene TRBJ1-1; 10 bases fit TRBD1. The CDR3 has 15 amino acids. The junction had 5 bases not matched to a gene; V was cut back by 3 bases and J by 4 bases. The V gene's germline CDR1 is MNHEY and CDR2 SMNVEV (reference sequence). CDR3 residues: CASSFGTGVGTEAFF. The CDR3 region has the DNA TGTGCCAGCAGTTTTGGGACAGGGGTGGGCACTGAAGCTTTCTTT.

This clonotype came up many times. The rearrangement links TRBV10-3 to TRBJ1-2; D is possibly TRBD1 (5 bases). The ends were cut back, 4 bases at V and 2 bases at J, with 17 bases in the middle. In germline, CDR1 is ENHRY, CDR2 SYGVKD. The CDR3 loop spans 16 amino acids. The CDR3 sequence is CAISGDRRQLNYGYTF. CDR3 bases: TGTGCCATCAGTGGGGACCGGCGACAATTGAACTATGGCTACACCTTC.

This clonotype was seen ten or more times. The chain combines TRBV30 with TRBJ2-2; 7 bases agree with TRBD2. Per germline, CDR1 GTSNPN and CDR2 SVGIG (reference sequence). The CDR3 contains 14 residues. CDR3 in amino acids: CAGPGGRNTGELFF. CDR3 coding DNA: TGTGCGGGCCCTGGCGGGAGAAATACCGGGGAGCTGTTTTTT.

This clonotype was counted many times. The chain links TRBV28 to TRBJ2-4; 10 bases align to TRBD1. With 7 bases clipped from V and 4 bases from J, the junction kept 10 bases outside the gene matches. The germline gives CDR1 MDHEN, CDR2 SYDVKM. This CDR3 is built from 16 residues. The CDR3 loop is CASNPTGGDWKNIQYF. The CDR3 bases are TGTGCCAGCAACCCGACAGGGGGCGATTGGAAAAACATTCAGTACTTC.

The chain uses TRBV7-9 and TRBJ2-5; 8 positions match TRBD1. The V segment lost 5 bases and the J segment 7 bases; nucleotides outside the gene matches: 15. The CDR3 length is 16 residues. Germline CDR1 is SEHNR and CDR2 is FQNEAQ (reference sequence). The CDR3: CASSPEGPGGLWTQYF. As DNA, the CDR3 is TGTGCCAGCAGCCCGGAAGGGCCAGGGGGCTTGTGGACCCAGTACTTC.

This clonotype was counted at least ten times. The chain couples TRBV12-3 or TRBV12-4 to TRBJ2-3, with D perhaps matching TRBD1 (5 bases). This CDR3 has 11 amino acids. Between the trimmed V and J ends, which lost 10 bases and 5 bases, there was a span of 10 bases. The CDR3 protein is CATRQGDTQYF. CDR3 nucleotides: TGTGCCACGCGCCAGGGAGATACGCAGTATTTT.

The chain uses TRBV14 and TRBJ2-5, with 8 bases that match TRBD2. Germline assignment: CDR1 SGHDN and CDR2 FVKESK. The CDR3 covers 15 residues. V lost 1 base, J lost 4 bases, and 5 bases stayed unmatched. The CDR3 DNA is TGTGCCAGCAGCCAAGGATTTCTAGCGGGAGAGACCCAGTACTTC. Encoded protein: CASSQGFLAGETQYF.

This clonotype was counted many times. This chain links TRBV19 with TRBJ2-2, with a possible D match to TRBD2 (5 bases). The CDR3 is 19 amino acids. CDR1 is LNHDA and CDR2 is SQIVND in the germline V gene (reference sequence). V lost 3 bases and J lost 0, with 20 bases in between. CDR3 DNA sequence: TGTGCCAGTAGTATTCGCGGGCCCGACGTTAGCGCGAACACCGGGGAGCTGTTTTTT. Translated: CASSIRGPDVSANTGELFF.

This clonotype occurred many times. The chain employs TRBV6-2 or TRBV6-3 and TRBJ1-1; no firm D call. Trimming stripped 0 bases from V and 0 bases from J, with 8 bases between. CDR3 length: 15 amino acids. Germline CDR1 MNHEY, CDR2 SVGEGT. The CDR3 region is CASSYSRQLNTEAFF. In DNA form, the CDR3 reads TGTGCCAGCAGTTACTCGCGTCAATTGAACACTGAAGCTTTCTTT.

This clonotype was observed at least ten times. The chain uses TRBV5-4 and TRBJ2-5; D tentatively fits TRBD1 or TRBD2 (5 bases each). This CDR3 comprises 15 residues. Trimming removed 1 base from V and 4 bases from J, with 14 bases in between. From germline, CDR1 is SGHNT and CDR2 YYREEE (reference sequence). CDR3 bases: TGTGCCAGCAGCTTGTGGGGGTCACCACTAGAGACCCAGTACTTC. Translating gives CASSLWGSPLETQYF.

This clonotype was seen many times. The rearrangement links TRBV5-5 to TRBJ2-2; 9 positions match TRBD1. This CDR3 has 14 residues. Per germline, CDR1 SGHKS and CDR2 YYEKEE (reference sequence). The J segment lost 6 bases and the V segment lost 0 bases, leaving 0 bases of the junction unmatched. The CDR3: CASSLGQGAGELFF. CDR3 in DNA: TGTGCCAGCAGCTTGGGACAGGGGGCCGGGGAGCTGTTTTTT. The full variable domain, completed using reference TRBV5-5 and TRBJ2-2, is DAGVTQSPTHLIKTRGQQVTLRCSPISGHKSVSWYQQVLGQGPQFIFQYYEKEERGRGNFPDRFSARQFPNYSSELNVNALLLGDSALYLCASSLGQGAGELFFGEGSRLTVL.

This clonotype has more than one count but fewer than ten. The V gene is TRBV6-5, the J gene TRBJ2-3, with D hard to call. Trimming stripped 4 bases from V and 3 bases from J, with 14 bases between. CDR1 is MNHEY, CDR2 SVGAGI, per germline. The CDR3 is 15 amino acids. The CDR3 nucleotides read TGTGCCAGCAGTTTGGGTACCTTTGGGACAGATACGCAGTATTTT. This encodes CASSLGTFGTDTQYF.

V usage is TRBV12-3 or TRBV12-4 and J usage is TRBJ2-5, with D uncertain. The CDR3 has 13 residues. V dropped 3 bases and J dropped 4 bases, with 9 bases sitting between them. This CDR3 reads CASSFELRETQYF. For the CDR3, the DNA is TGTGCCAGCAGTTTCGAGCTCCGAGAGACCCAGTACTTC.

This clonotype appeared many times. The V call is TRBV6-2 or TRBV6-3, the J call TRBJ2-1, with TRBD1 matching 10 bases. The CDR3 runs to 15 residues. In germline, CDR1 is MNHEY, CDR2 SVGEGT. V shed 2 bases and J 4 bases; nucleotides not matched to a gene: 2. CDR3 amino acids: CASSYRDRGYNEQFF. In DNA form, the CDR3 reads TGTGCCAGCAGTTACAGGGACAGGGGTTACAATGAGCAGTTCTTC.

This clonotype was detected only a few times. V and J are TRBV7-9 and TRBJ1-2; no definite D call. With 4 bases removed from V and 4 bases from J, the gap between germline ends came to 16 bases. Germline V gene sequence: CDR1 SEHNR, CDR2 FQNEAQ (reference sequence). This CDR3 has 15 residues. In nucleotides, the CDR3 is TGTGCCAGCAGCTCCGTAGGGCCTGGGGTCTATGGCTACACCTTC. It yields the protein CASSSVGPGVYGYTF.

As to this clonotype: The junction differs from germline at one of its ends, possibly a read error. The V call is TRBV3-1, the J call TRBJ2-6; D not certain. Germline CDR1 reads LGHDT; CDR2 reads YNNKEL (reference sequence). This CDR3 has 15 residues. CDR3 residues: CASSQMGSWANVLTF. In DNA, the CDR3 is TGTGCCAGCAGCCAGATGGGCTCCTGGGCAAACGTCCTGACTTTC.

This clonotype was picked up many times. The chain recombines TRBV7-9 with TRBJ2-5, with D maybe TRBD2 (5 bases). Germline V gene data show CDR1 as SEHNR and CDR2 as FQNEAQ (reference sequence). Trimming removed 5 bases from V and 5 bases from J, with 15 bases in between. CDR3 length: 14 amino acids. The CDR3 DNA reads as TGTGCCAGCAGCCGAGGGTCAAATAGTGAGACCCAGTACTTC. Its protein product is CASSRGSNSETQYF.

Many counts were recorded for this clonotype. This sequence joins TRBV28 and TRBJ2-5; tentatively, D is TRBD2 (6 bases). Germline loops: CDR1 MDHEN, CDR2 SYDVKM. V was trimmed by 7 bases and J by 3 bases, leaving 12 bases between them. This CDR3 comprises 13 residues. The DNA of the CDR3 is TGTGCCAGCACCCCTTGGGGGGAAGAGACCCAGTACTTC. Its translation: CASTPWGEETQYF.

The sample holds many counts of this clonotype. The V call is TRBV2, the J call TRBJ2-1; 9 bases are shared with TRBD1. V was pared by 6 bases and J by 5 bases, with 8 bases of the junction left unmatched. The CDR3 loop spans 15 amino acids. CDR1 and CDR2 from the germline V gene are SNHLY and FYNNEI. CDR3: CASRATGGVHNEQFF. The CDR3 DNA reads as TGTGCCAGCAGGGCGACAGGGGGGGTTCACAATGAGCAGTTCTTC.